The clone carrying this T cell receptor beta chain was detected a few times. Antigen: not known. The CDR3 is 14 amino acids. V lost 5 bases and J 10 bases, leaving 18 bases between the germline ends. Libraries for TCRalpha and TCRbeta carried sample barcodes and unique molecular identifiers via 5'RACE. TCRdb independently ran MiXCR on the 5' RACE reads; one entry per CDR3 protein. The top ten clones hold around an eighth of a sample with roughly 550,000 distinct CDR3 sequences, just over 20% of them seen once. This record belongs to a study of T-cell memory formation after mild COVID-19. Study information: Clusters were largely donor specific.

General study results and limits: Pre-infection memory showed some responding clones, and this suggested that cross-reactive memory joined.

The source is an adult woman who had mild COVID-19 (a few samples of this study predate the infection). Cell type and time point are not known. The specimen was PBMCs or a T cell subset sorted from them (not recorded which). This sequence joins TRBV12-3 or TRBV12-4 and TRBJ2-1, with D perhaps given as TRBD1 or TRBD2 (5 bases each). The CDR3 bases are TGTGCCAGCAGTCCCGGTGTAAGGGGCGGGGAGCAGTTCTTC. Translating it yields CASSPGVRGGEQFF.